These 10 T cell receptor beta chains were all obtained from the same sample, sequenced in a study of blood T cell repertoires in COVID-19. Clones were read by immunoSEQ multiplex PCR, and TCRdb kept only the in-frame ones, dropping some. Of almost 200,000 clones in the sample, 79% are singletons; the top ten hold 6%. Sequencing was carried out using peripheral blood. The receptors originated from a woman between 35 and 50 years old with COVID-19, enrolled during active disease.

V usage is TRBV21-1 and J usage is TRBJ2-3; the DNA was not used to check the table's D call, TRBD1. TRBV21-1 is a known pseudogene. The CDR3 loop spans 20 amino acids. CDR3 in amino acids: CASSKVPSNPLVTGTDTQYF. The CDR3, as DNA: TGTGCCAGCAGCAAAGTACCGTCGAATCCTTTGGTGACAGGCACAGATACGCAGTATTTT.

This clone was observed a few times. This chain connects TRBV4-1 to TRBJ2-3; TRBD2 is a possible D gene (7 bases). Germline V lookup: CDR1 MGHRA, CDR2 YSYEKL. The CDR3 consists of 18 residues. V shed 8 bases and J shed 4 bases, with 28 bases lying between them. The CDR3 DNA sequence: TGCGCCAGCGAAAACTCGCAGGGGAGCGGGATGGGCCCAGATACGCAGTATTTT. It specifies CASENSQGSGMGPDTQYF.

V is TRBV18 and J is TRBJ1-1; 7 nucleotides match TRBD1. This CDR3 is built from 16 residues. V gave up 1 base and J gave up 2 bases; unmatched junction bases: 7. Per the germline V gene, CDR1 is KGHSH and CDR2 is LQKENI. For the CDR3, the DNA is TGTGCCAGCTCACCACAGTCAGGGGGGATAAACACTGAAGCTTTCTTT. Protein: CASSPQSGGINTEAFF.

The chain uses TRBV18 and TRBJ2-2; D is possibly TRBD1 (6 bases). V dropped 3 bases and J dropped 0 bases, with 17 bases sitting between them. CDR3 length: 18 amino acids. In germline, CDR1 is KGHSH, CDR2 LQKENI. CDR3 loop: CASSPLTRTDTNTGELFF. CDR3 bases: TGTGCCAGCTCACCCCTAACCCGGACAGACACGAACACCGGGGAGCTGTTTTTT.

V and J are TRBV3-1 (or the pseudogene TRBV3-2) and TRBJ2-7; D is uncertain. Germline V gene lookup returns CDR1 LGHDT and CDR2 YNNKEL (reference sequence). The V gene lost 4 bases and the J gene lost 3 bases, with 22 bases spanning the gap. CDR3 length: 17 amino acids. The DNA of the CDR3 is TGTGCCAGCAGCCGTTTGCCCAGGATGAGTCCCATCTACGAGCAGTACTTC. It encodes CASSRLPRMSPIYEQYF.

In its sample, this clone was seen many times. The rearrangement uses TRBV6-4 and TRBJ2-3, with a possible D match to TRBD2 (6 bases). CDR3 length: 15 amino acids. Trimming took off 0 bases at V and 8 bases at J, with 15 bases between the two ends. Germline V gene data show CDR1 as MRHNA and CDR2 as SNTAGT. CDR3 coding DNA: TGTGCCAGCAGTGACTCGAGTCGGGAGCGGGTTACGCAGTATTTT. This codes for CASSDSSRERVTQYF.

The gene calls are TRBV18 and TRBJ2-3, with 7 bases that match TRBD1. The germline gives CDR1 KGHSH, CDR2 LQKENI. The CDR3 covers 15 residues. V was clipped by 3 bases and J by 1 base; unmatched bases: 4. Here the CDR3 reads CASSPQGVGTDTQYF. CDR3 nucleotides: TGTGCCAGCTCACCCCAGGGGGTCGGCACAGATACGCAGTATTTT.

This clone was observed a handful of times. The gene calls are TRBV6-5 and TRBJ2-7; perhaps TRBD1 as D (5 bases). Deletions cut 2 bases from V and 5 bases from J, with 16 bases between. Germline lookup yields CDR1 MNHEY and CDR2 SVGAGI. The CDR3 has 15 residues. Here the CDR3 DNA reads TGTGCCAGCAGTTACCAATCGGGCAGGGCCCACGAGCAGTACTTC. Protein: CASSYQSGRAHEQYF.

This clone has only one observation. In DNA, the CDR3 is TGTGCCAGCAGTTACACAGGGGGAGTTCAGCCCCAGCATTTT. It yields the protein CASSYTGGVQPQHF. The rearrangement uses TRBV6-5 and TRBJ1-5, with TRBD1 matching over 8 bases. Trimming at V came to 2 bases and at J to 6 bases, leaving 3 bases not matched to a gene. CDR3 size: 14 residues. The germline gives CDR1 MNHEY, CDR2 SVGAGI.

The V gene is TRBV3-1 (or the pseudogene TRBV3-2), the J gene TRBJ1-2; D perhaps matches TRBD1 (6 bases). Germline CDR1 is LGHDT and CDR2 is YNNKEL (reference sequence). Trimming stripped 6 bases from V and 0 bases from J, with 20 bases between. CDR3 size: 17 residues. The CDR3 here is CASRVYRVPSTNYGYTF. The CDR3 DNA follows: TGTGCCAGCAGGGTTTACAGGGTCCCATCCACTAACTATGGCTACACCTTC.